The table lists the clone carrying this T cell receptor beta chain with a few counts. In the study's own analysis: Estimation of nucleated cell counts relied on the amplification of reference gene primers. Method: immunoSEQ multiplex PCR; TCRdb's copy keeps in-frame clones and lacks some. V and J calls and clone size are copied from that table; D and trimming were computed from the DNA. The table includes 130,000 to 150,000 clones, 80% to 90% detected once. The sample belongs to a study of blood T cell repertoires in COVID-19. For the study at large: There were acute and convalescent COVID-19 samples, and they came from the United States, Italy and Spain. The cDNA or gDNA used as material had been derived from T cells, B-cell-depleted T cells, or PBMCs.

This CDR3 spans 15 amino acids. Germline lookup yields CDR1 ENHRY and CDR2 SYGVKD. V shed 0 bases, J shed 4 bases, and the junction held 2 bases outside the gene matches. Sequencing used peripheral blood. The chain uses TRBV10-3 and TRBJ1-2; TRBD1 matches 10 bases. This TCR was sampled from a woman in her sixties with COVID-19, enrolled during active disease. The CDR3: CAISESGQGIYGYTF. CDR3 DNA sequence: TGTGCCATCAGTGAGTCGGGACAGGGGATCTATGGCTACACCTTC.